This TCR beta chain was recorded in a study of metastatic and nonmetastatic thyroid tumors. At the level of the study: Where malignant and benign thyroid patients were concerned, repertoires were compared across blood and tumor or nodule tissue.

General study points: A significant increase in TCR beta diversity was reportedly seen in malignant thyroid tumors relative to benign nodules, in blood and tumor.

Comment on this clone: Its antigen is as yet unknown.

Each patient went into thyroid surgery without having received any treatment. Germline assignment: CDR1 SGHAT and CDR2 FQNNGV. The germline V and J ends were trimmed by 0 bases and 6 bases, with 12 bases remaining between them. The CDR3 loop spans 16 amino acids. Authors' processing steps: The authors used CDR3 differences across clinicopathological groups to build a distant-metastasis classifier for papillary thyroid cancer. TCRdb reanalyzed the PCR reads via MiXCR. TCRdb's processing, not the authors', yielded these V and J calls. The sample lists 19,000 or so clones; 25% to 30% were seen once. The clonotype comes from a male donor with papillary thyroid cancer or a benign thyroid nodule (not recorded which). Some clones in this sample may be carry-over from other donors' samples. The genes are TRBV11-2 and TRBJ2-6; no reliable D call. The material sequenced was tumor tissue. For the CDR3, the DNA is TGTGCCAGCAGCTTAGACGGGTCCCTTGTGGCCAACGTCCTGACTTTC. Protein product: CASSLDGSLVANVLTF.